Presented here are 14 T cell receptor beta chains from one specimen sequenced in a study of shared clonotypes between healthy human individuals (dated by TCRdb to the early 2020s). Libraries were prepared through the immunoSEQ multiplex PCR assay. Held by TCRdb, this immuneACCESS table contains in-frame sequences only and omits some clones. Under half of the omission traces to an unresolved V gene where checked; the cause of the rest is unknown. The sample contains roughly 760,000 clones, about 74% of them found a single time. The leading ten clones occupy less than 2% of the sample. The material sequenced was memory CD4+ T cells sorted from blood. Read against the paper, the sample's cell subset or site label means: CD45RA-negative fraction. These receptors were taken from a woman in her twenties or thirties in good health.

For this clone: Distinct nucleotide sequences in the sample also encode this CDR3. This rearrangement joins TRBV5-1 to TRBJ1-2; TRBD1 agrees at 9 bases. The CDR3 is 15 residues long. In germline, CDR1 is SGHRS, CDR2 YFSETQ. After removal of 0 bases from V and 5 bases from J, the junction contained 5 bases not matched to a gene. CDR3 sequence (DNA): TGCGCCAGCAGCTTGGTGGTGACAGGGGGTTATGGCTACACCTTC. This translates into CASSLVVTGGYGYTF.

The V call is TRBV28, the J call TRBJ2-1; 8 nucleotides agree with TRBD2. This CDR3 has 14 residues. V trimming: 3 bases; J trimming: 6 bases; junction bases outside the gene matches: 4. In germline, CDR1 is MDHEN, CDR2 SYDVKM. The CDR3 here is CASSLGLETNEQFF. DNA for the CDR3: TGTGCCAGCAGTTTGGGACTAGAGACCAATGAGCAGTTCTTC.

The table lists this clone with a count of one. The V gene is TRBV11-2, the J gene TRBJ2-7; D gene unclear. CDR3 length: 13 amino acids. V lost 1 base, J lost 3 bases, and 7 bases lay in between. Germline CDR1 is SGHAT and CDR2 is FQNNGV. CDR3 loop: CASSLGEYYEQYF. The CDR3 region has the DNA TGTGCCAGCAGCTTAGGGGAATACTACGAGCAGTACTTC.

J is TRBJ2-1 and V is TRBV27; 10 bases line up with TRBD2. Per germline, CDR1 MNHEY and CDR2 SMNVEV (reference sequence). The CDR3 has 14 residues. Trimming removed 3 bases from V and 8 bases from J; junction bases left unmatched: 4. CDR3: CASSFALAGDEQFF. The CDR3, as DNA: TGTGCCAGCAGTTTTGCGCTAGCGGGAGATGAGCAGTTCTTC.

The chain links TRBV15 to TRBJ2-7, with D uncertain. Germline assignment: CDR1 LNHNV and CDR2 YYDKDF (reference sequence). V lost 0 bases to trimming and J lost 3 bases, with 12 bases between them. The CDR3 sequence is 15 residues long. CDR3 loop: CATSREGKLDYEQYF. The CDR3 nucleotides are TGTGCCACCAGCAGAGAGGGAAAGCTGGACTACGAGCAGTACTTC.

The V gene is TRBV29-1, the J gene TRBJ2-3; D not certain. The germline V and J ends were trimmed by 2 bases and 4 bases, with 7 bases remaining between them. The germline gives CDR1 SQVTM, CDR2 ANQGSEA. The CDR3 covers 12 residues. The CDR3 sequence: CSVENLADTQYF. CDR3 nucleotides: TGCAGCGTTGAAAATCTAGCAGATACGCAGTATTTT.

The sample holds a few counts of this clone. V is TRBV2 and J is TRBJ1-5; possibly TRBD1 for D (6 bases). Germline CDR1 is SNHLY and CDR2 is FYNNEI. The CDR3 sequence is 15 residues long. The V end was cut by 4 bases, the J end by 2 bases, with 12 bases between. Here the CDR3 DNA reads TGTGCCAGCAGTGGAACAGGGTTTGGCAATCAGCCCCAGCATTTT. This translates into CASSGTGFGNQPQHF.

This clone was observed a handful of times. The chain uses TRBV7-9 and TRBJ1-3, with TRBD1 matching 7 bases. The CDR3 sequence is 17 residues long. Per germline, CDR1 SEHNR and CDR2 FQNEAQ (reference sequence). J lost 0 bases, V lost 5 bases, and 10 bases had no gene match. For the CDR3, the DNA is TGTGCCAGCAGCCCAAGACAGGGCCTATTCTCTGGAAACACCATATATTTT. This sequence encodes CASSPRQGLFSGNTIYF.

The rearrangement joins TRBV2 to TRBJ2-7; TRBD1 or TRBD2 may be the D gene (6 bases each). The CDR3 spans 16 residues. Deletions cut 4 bases from V and 10 bases from J, with 26 bases between. Germline V gives CDR1 SNHLY, CDR2 FYNNEI. Written as DNA, the CDR3 is TGTGCCAGCAGTGGGGGGGACGGGGGCTATCAGGGCGATCAGTACTTC. Protein: CASSGGDGGYQGDQYF.

V is TRBV19 and J is TRBJ2-1; 9 bases match TRBD2. Germline CDR1 LNHDA, CDR2 SQIVND (reference sequence). J was trimmed by 4 bases and V by 1 base; bases with no gene match: 11. The CDR3 has 18 residues. In nucleotides, the CDR3 is TGTGCCAGTAGTATAGCCCCCGTAGCGGGAGCGGGTTACAATGAGCAGTTCTTC. This codes for CASSIAPVAGAGYNEQFF.

V gene TRBV2 combines with J gene TRBJ2-4, with D possibly TRBD1 on 6 matching bases. Germline-derived CDR1 and CDR2 are SNHLY and FYNNEI. This CDR3 region has 15 residues. V shed 5 bases and J shed 0 bases, with 11 bases lying between them. DNA of the CDR3: TGTGCCAGCAGTCGGGACAAACTAGCCAAAAACATTCAGTACTTC. Encoded protein: CASSRDKLAKNIQYF.

The chain combines TRBV7-3 with TRBJ2-1, with 7 bases matching TRBD2. With 1 base clipped from V and 6 bases from J, the junction kept 3 bases outside the gene matches. The CDR3 contains 14 residues. Germline assignment: CDR1 SGHTA and CDR2 FQGTGA. The CDR3 region is CASSLMGGSNEQFF. The CDR3 DNA reads as TGTGCCAGCAGCTTAATGGGCGGGAGCAATGAGCAGTTCTTC. Drawing the rest from reference TRBV7-3 and TRBJ2-1, the complete variable domain is GAGVSQTPSNKVTEKGKYVELRCDPISGHTALYWYRQSLGQGPEFLIYFQGTGAADDSGLPNDRFFAVRPEGSVSTLKIQRTERGDSAVYLCASSLMGGSNEQFFGPGTRLTVL.

This chain uses TRBV27 with TRBJ2-5; D is unresolved. The V end lost 5 bases, the J end lost 2 bases, and 9 bases lay between the germline ends. The germline gives CDR1 MNHEY, CDR2 SMNVEV (reference sequence). CDR3 size: 13 residues. As DNA, the CDR3 is TGTGCCAGCAGTGTGACAATGCAAGAGACCCAGTACTTC. This encodes CASSVTMQETQYF.

This clone has at least ten counts. The chain has TRBV11-2 and TRBJ2-5; 8 bases fit TRBD2. V was clipped by 5 bases and J by 5 bases; unmatched bases: 7. Germline V lookup: CDR1 SGHAT, CDR2 FQNNGV. The CDR3 is 14 amino acids. The DNA of the CDR3 is TGTGCCAGCAGCATGACGCGGGGGGTGGAGACCCAGTACTTC. Amino acids: CASSMTRGVETQYF.